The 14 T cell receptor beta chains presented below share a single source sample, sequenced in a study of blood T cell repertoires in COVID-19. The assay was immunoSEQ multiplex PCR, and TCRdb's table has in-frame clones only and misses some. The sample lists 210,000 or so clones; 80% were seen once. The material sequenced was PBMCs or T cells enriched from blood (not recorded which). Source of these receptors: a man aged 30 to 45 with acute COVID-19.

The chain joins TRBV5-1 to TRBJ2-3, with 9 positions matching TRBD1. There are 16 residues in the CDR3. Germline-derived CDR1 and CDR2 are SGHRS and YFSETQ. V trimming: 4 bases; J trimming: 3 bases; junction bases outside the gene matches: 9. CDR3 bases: TGCGCCAGCAGCAAAACCGGACAGGGGAGTACAGATACGCAGTATTTT. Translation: CASSKTGQGSTDTQYF.

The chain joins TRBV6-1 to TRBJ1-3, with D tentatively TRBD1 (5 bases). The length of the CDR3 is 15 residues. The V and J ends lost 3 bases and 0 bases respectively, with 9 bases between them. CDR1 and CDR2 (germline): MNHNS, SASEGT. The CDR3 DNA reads TGTGCCAGCAGTGAGGGAGGGGACTCTGGAAACACCATATATTTT. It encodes CASSEGGDSGNTIYF.

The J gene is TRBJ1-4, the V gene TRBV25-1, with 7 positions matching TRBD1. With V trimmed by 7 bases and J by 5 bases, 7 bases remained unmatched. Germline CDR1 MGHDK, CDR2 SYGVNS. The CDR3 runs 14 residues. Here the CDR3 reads CASKRTGGNEKLFF. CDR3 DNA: TGTGCCAGCAAACGGACAGGAGGAAATGAAAAACTGTTTTTT. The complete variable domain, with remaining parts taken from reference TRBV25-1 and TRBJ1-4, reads EADIYQTPRYLVIGTGKKITLECSQTMGHDKMYWYQQDPGMELHLIHYSYGVNSTEKGDLSSESTVSRIRTEHFPLTLESARPSHTSQYLCASKRTGGNEKLFFGSGTQLSVL.

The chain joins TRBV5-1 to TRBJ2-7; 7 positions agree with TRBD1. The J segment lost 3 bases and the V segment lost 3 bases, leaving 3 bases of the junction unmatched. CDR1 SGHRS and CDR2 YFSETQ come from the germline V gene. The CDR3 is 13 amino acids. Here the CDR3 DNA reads TGCGCCAGCAGCTCAGGACAGGTCTACGAGCAGTACTTC. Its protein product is CASSSGQVYEQYF. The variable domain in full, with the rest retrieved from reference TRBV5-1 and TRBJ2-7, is KAGVTQTPRYLIKTRGQQVTLSCSPISGHRSVSWYQQTPGQGLQFLFEYFSETQRNKGNFPGRFSGRQFSNSRSEMNVSTLELGDSALYLCASSSGQVYEQYFGPGTRLTVT.

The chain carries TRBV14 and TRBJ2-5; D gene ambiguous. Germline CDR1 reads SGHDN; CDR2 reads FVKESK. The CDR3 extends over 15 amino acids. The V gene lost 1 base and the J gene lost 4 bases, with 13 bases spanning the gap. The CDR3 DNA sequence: TGTGCCAGCAGCCAAGGATCGATTGGGCTAGAGACCCAGTACTTC. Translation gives CASSQGSIGLETQYF.

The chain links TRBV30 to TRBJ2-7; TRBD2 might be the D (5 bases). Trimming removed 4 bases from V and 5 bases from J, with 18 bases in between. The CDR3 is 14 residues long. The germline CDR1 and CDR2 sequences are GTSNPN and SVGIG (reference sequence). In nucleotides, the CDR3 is TGTGCCTGGAAACCTCTGGCGGGCTGGAACGAGCAGTACTTC. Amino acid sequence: CAWKPLAGWNEQYF. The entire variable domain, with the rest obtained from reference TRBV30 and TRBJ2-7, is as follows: SQTIHQWPATLVQPVGSPLSLECTVEGTSNPNLYWYRQAAGRGLQLLFYSVGIGQISSEVPQNLSASRPQDRQFILSSKKLLLSDSGFYLCAWKPLAGWNEQYFGPGTRLTVT.

The DNA for the CDR3 is TGTGCCAGCAGTCCCCGGGAGGCCTCCGAGCAGTACTTC. Translated: CASSPREASEQYF. V is TRBV12-3 or TRBV12-4 and J is TRBJ2-7, with 7 bases fitting TRBD2. The J segment lost 6 bases and the V segment lost 5 bases, leaving 7 bases of the junction unmatched. The CDR3 runs to 13 residues.

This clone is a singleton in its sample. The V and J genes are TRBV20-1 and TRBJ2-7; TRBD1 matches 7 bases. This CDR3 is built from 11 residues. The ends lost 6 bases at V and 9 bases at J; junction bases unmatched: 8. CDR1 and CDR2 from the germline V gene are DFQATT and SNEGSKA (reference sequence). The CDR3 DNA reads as TGCAGTGCACGGACAGGTTTTGGGCAGTACTTC. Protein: CSARTGFGQYF.

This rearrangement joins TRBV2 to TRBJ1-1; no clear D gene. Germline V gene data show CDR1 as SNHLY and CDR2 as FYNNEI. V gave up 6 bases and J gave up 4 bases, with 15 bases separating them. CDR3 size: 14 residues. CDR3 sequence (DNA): TGTGCCAGCAGCAAACTTACCCAGGTCACTGAAGCTTTCTTT. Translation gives CASSKLTQVTEAFF.

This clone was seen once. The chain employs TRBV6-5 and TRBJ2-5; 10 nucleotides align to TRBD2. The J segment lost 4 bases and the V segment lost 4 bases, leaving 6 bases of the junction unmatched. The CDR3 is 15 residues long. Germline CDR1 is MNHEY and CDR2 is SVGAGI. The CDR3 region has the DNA TGTGCCAGCAGTTCCAGCGGGGGGGCTCCAGAGACCCAGTACTTC. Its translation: CASSSSGGAPETQYF.

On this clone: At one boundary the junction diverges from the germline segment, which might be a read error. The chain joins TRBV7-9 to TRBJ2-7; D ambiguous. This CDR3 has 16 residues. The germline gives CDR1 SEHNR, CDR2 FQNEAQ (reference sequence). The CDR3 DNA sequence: TGTGCCAGCAGCTCTACCCTCCCCGGGTTCTCCCACGAGCAGTACTTC. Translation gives CASSSTLPGFSHEQYF.

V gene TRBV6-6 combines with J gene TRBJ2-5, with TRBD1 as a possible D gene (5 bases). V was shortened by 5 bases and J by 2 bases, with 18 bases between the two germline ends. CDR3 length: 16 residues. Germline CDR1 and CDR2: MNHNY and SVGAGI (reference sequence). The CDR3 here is CASSNHLRRTQETQYF. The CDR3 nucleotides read TGTGCCAGCAGTAACCATCTGAGACGGACACAAGAGACCCAGTACTTC.

The DNA for the CDR3 is TGTGCCAGCCCGGGGGATCAGCCCCAGCATTTT. Translated: CASPGDQPQHF. The rearrangement joins TRBV6-4 to TRBJ1-5, with a weak D call TRBD1 (5 bases). Germline-derived CDR1 and CDR2 are MRHNA and SNTAGT. V lost 8 bases to trimming and J lost 5 bases, with 7 bases between them. The CDR3 is made up of 11 amino acids.

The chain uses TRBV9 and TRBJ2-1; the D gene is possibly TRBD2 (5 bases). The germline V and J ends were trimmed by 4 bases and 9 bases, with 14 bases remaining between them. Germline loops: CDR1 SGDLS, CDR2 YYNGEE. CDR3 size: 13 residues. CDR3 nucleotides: TGTGCCAGCAGCTTCCGGGGATCAGGTGAGCAGTTCTTC. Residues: CASSFRGSGEQFF.